The 5 T cell receptor beta chains reported below all come from one sample, sequenced in a study of Ad26.COV2.S vaccination and SARS-CoV-2 variants. Assay used: immunoSEQ multiplex PCR; TCRdb lists only in-frame clones, some missing. The sample includes some 480,000 clones, roughly 85% of them seen just once. As for treatment: 15 to 20 received Ad26.COV2.S at low or high dose, single or two shots; 5 received placebo; per-sample allocation not given. Following the first vaccine or placebo injection, samples were taken on day 63. The material was peripheral blood, obtained in a trial of Ad26.COV2.S vaccine versus placebo. These receptors all stem from a person aged 18-60 years who received the Ad26.COV2.S COVID-19 vaccine or a placebo.

The rearrangement uses TRBV11-2 and TRBJ1-4; D gene uncertain. The V end was cut by 0 bases, the J end by 10 bases, with 15 bases between. The V gene's germline CDR1 is SGHAT and CDR2 FQNNGV. The length of the CDR3 is 15 residues. This CDR3 reads CASSLDLLRERKLFF. The CDR3, as DNA: TGTGCCAGCAGCTTAGATCTCCTCAGAGAGAGAAAACTGTTTTTT.

The rearrangement links TRBV7-9 to TRBJ2-1, with unresolved D. This CDR3 contains 13 residues. Looked up from germline, CDR1 is SEHNR and CDR2 is FQNEAQ (reference sequence). Trimming removed 7 bases from V and 6 bases from J, with 13 bases in between. Here the CDR3 DNA reads TGTGCCAGCAACCAGCTGAGTGGCAATGAGCAGTTCTTC. It encodes CASNQLSGNEQFF.

The rearrangement links TRBV5-1 to TRBJ2-5; D unclear. CDR1 SGHRS and CDR2 YFSETQ come from the germline V gene. The CDR3 extends over 14 amino acids. Trimming stripped 0 bases from V and 3 bases from J, with 9 bases between. The CDR3 spells CASSLAGSEETQYF. The CDR3 nucleotides read TGCGCCAGCAGCTTGGCCGGCTCGGAAGAGACCCAGTACTTC.

The rearrangement joins TRBV28 to TRBJ2-6; weak D call: TRBD2 (6 bases). The CDR3 is 18 residues long. V was pared by 1 base and J by 0 bases, with 13 bases between. The V gene's germline CDR1 is MDHEN and CDR2 SYDVKM. DNA for the CDR3: TGTGCCAGCAGTTTATTCCCCCCCGGGGGCTCTGGGGCCAACGTCCTGACTTTC. Its translation is CASSLFPPGGSGANVLTF.

This clone was counted once. This chain connects TRBV27 to TRBJ1-1; 7 positions agree with TRBD1. The CDR3 runs 16 residues. With V trimmed by 6 bases and J by 5 bases, 15 bases remained unmatched. CDR1 and CDR2 from the germline V gene are MNHEY and SMNVEV (reference sequence). CDR3 protein: CASRRGTVWRGTEAFF. The CDR3 coding sequence is TGTGCCAGCAGAAGAGGGACAGTATGGAGGGGAACTGAAGCTTTCTTT.